The 24 T cell receptor beta chains reported below all come from one sample, sequenced in a study of shared clonotypes between healthy human individuals. Produced via immunoSEQ multiplex PCR; TCRdb's table is partial and in-frame only. The repertoire includes roughly 330,000 clones, about 74% of them detected once, and 10% sits in the top ten. Material for sequencing was memory CD4+ T cells sorted from blood. Described subset: CD45RA-negative fraction. These receptors were collected from a man aged 30 to 39 in good health.

The chain carries TRBV10-3 and TRBJ2-2; TRBD1 might be the D (6 bases). Germline V CDR1 and CDR2: ENHRY, SYGVKD. The CDR3 has 14 residues. V was clipped by 6 bases and J by 3 bases, with 11 bases between them. The CDR3 DNA reads TGTGCCATCAGGGACAGTGAATACACCGGGGAGCTGTTTTTT. This codes for CAIRDSEYTGELFF.

This clone was counted between two and nine times. The chain couples TRBV25-1 to TRBJ2-3, with a possible D match to TRBD2 (6 bases). Trimming stripped 4 bases from V and 6 bases from J, with 23 bases between. The CDR3 runs to 17 residues. Germline CDR1 and CDR2: MGHDK and SYGVNS. The CDR3 coding sequence is TGTGCCAGCAGTGGGGCCGCGGGGAGAGGCGGGTCGGATACGCAGTATTTT. This codes for CASSGAAGRGGSDTQYF.

This rearrangement joins TRBV4-2 to TRBJ1-3; unclear D gene. CDR3 size: 17 residues. Trimming removed 0 bases from V and 0 bases from J, with 12 bases in between. CDR1 and CDR2 (germline): LGHNA, YNFKEQ. The CDR3 DNA is TGTGCCAGCAGCCAAGAACGGCGGGGTGGCTCTGGAAACACCATATATTTT. Protein product: CASSQERRGGSGNTIYF.

This sequence joins TRBV19 and TRBJ1-5; D gene unclear. With 0 bases removed from V and 5 bases from J, the gap between germline ends came to 2 bases. This CDR3 spans 12 amino acids. Germline-derived CDR1 and CDR2 are LNHDA and SQIVND (reference sequence). The CDR3 DNA is TGTGCCAGTAGTATAGAAGATCAGCCCCAGCATTTT. It translates to CASSIEDQPQHF.

This chain connects TRBV7-8 to TRBJ2-2; 12 bases agree with TRBD2. V was pared by 4 bases and J by 5 bases, with 2 bases of the junction left unmatched. The CDR3 covers 15 residues. The germline V gene has CDR1 SGHVS and CDR2 FQNEAQ. This chain's CDR3 is CASSYGLAGTGELFF. For the CDR3, the DNA is TGTGCCAGCAGCTACGGACTAGCGGGAACCGGGGAGCTGTTTTTT.

The V call is TRBV7-9, the J call TRBJ2-1, with 9 bases that match TRBD2. Trimming took 5 bases from V and 1 from J; bases not matched to a gene: 9. This CDR3 is 17 amino acids long. Per the germline V gene, CDR1 is SEHNR and CDR2 is FQNEAQ (reference sequence). The CDR3 here is CASSPPGLAFSYNEQFF. The CDR3 nucleotides read TGTGCCAGCAGCCCCCCCGGACTAGCGTTTTCCTACAATGAGCAGTTCTTC.

The chain combines TRBV9 with TRBJ1-3; no firm D call. Looked up from germline, CDR1 is SGDLS and CDR2 is YYNGEE. The CDR3 is 13 amino acids. Trimming shortened V by 4 bases and J by 4 bases, and 9 bases separated the two germline ends. Written as DNA, the CDR3 is TGTGCCAGCAGCTATCTAGAAGGAAACACCATATATTTT. Translating it yields CASSYLEGNTIYF.

The chain uses TRBV18 and TRBJ1-1; the D gene is possibly TRBD1 (6 bases). Trimming left V 3 bases short and J 2 bases short, with 13 bases between. Germline V gene lookup returns CDR1 KGHSH and CDR2 LQKENI. The CDR3 has 15 amino acids. The CDR3 region is CASSPEGTPNTEAFF. The CDR3 nucleotides read TGTGCCAGCTCACCGGAAGGGACACCCAACACTGAAGCTTTCTTT.

This rearrangement joins TRBV18 to TRBJ1-1, with D possibly matching TRBD1 (5 bases). CDR3 length: 14 amino acids. Trimming shortened V by 2 bases and J by 3 bases, and 10 bases separated the two germline ends. CDR1 and CDR2 (germline): KGHSH, LQKENI. CDR3 nucleotide sequence: TGTGCCAGCTCACCAATCGGGGGAGACACTGAAGCTTTCTTT. Protein product: CASSPIGGDTEAFF.

V usage is TRBV28 and J usage is TRBJ2-3; 13 positions match TRBD2. The CDR3 contains 18 residues. Germline CDR1 is MDHEN and CDR2 is SYDVKM. V lost 4 bases and J lost 3; bases outside the gene matches: 10. CDR3 loop: CASSSSGLAGLRTDTQYF. DNA for the CDR3: TGTGCCAGCAGTTCGTCGGGACTAGCGGGATTGAGAACAGATACGCAGTATTTT.

This chain joins TRBV4-2 and TRBJ2-2, with no clear D. Germline CDR1 is LGHNA and CDR2 is YNFKEQ. Trimming shortened V by 4 bases and J by 0 bases, and 3 bases separated the two germline ends. This CDR3 is built from 13 residues. As DNA, the CDR3 is TGTGCCAGCAGCCCGGCGAACACCGGGGAGCTGTTTTTT. Translating gives CASSPANTGELFF.

V usage is TRBV6-5 and J usage is TRBJ2-5, with 9 bases fitting TRBD1. CDR1 and CDR2 (germline): MNHEY, SVGAGI. The CDR3 loop spans 15 amino acids. Unmatched junction bases numbered 4, after V lost 2 bases and J lost 3 bases. The CDR3 DNA sequence: TGTGCCAGCAGTTACGTTGGGACAGGGAAAGAGACCCAGTACTTC. Its translation: CASSYVGTGKETQYF.

This clone was picked up one time. Other nucleotide sequences in the sample specify the same CDR3. The chain has TRBV5-1 and TRBJ2-7; D perhaps matches TRBD2 (5 bases). This CDR3 is 14 amino acids long. Trimming cost V 0 bases and J 1 base, with 8 bases left between them. The germline CDR1 and CDR2 sequences are SGHRS and YFSETQ. For the CDR3, the DNA is TGCGCCAGCAGCTTGGAGCCGGGGTCCTACGAGCAGTACTTC. Protein product: CASSLEPGSYEQYF.

This chain links TRBV5-1 with TRBJ2-5, with 12 positions matching TRBD2. This CDR3 region has 14 residues. Germline lookup yields CDR1 SGHRS and CDR2 YFSETQ. Trimming took 4 bases from V and 5 from J; bases not matched to a gene: 3. CDR3 amino acids: CASSRTSGMETQYF. DNA of the CDR3: TGCGCCAGCAGCCGGACTAGCGGGATGGAGACCCAGTACTTC. Based on the CDR3 plus reference TRBV5-1 and TRBJ2-5, the full variable domain is KAGVTQTPRYLIKTRGQQVTLSCSPISGHRSVSWYQQTPGQGLQFLFEYFSETQRNKGNFPGRFSGRQFSNSRSEMNVSTLELGDSALYLCASSRTSGMETQYFGPGTRLLVL.

The CDR3 DNA reads as TGTGCCAGCAGCCAAGGGGGGACTAGCGGGAGCGGGAATGAGCAGTTCTTC. This gives the protein CASSQGGTSGSGNEQFF. This chain uses TRBV7-2 with TRBJ2-1; 14 bases are shared with TRBD2. After removal of 5 bases from V and 7 bases from J, the junction contained 10 bases not matched to a gene. The germline V gene has CDR1 SGHTA and CDR2 FQGNSA. The CDR3 consists of 17 residues.

The chain has TRBV27 and TRBJ1-2; D is uncertain. This CDR3 comprises 16 residues. V shed 6 bases and J shed 0 bases, with 17 bases lying between them. The germline V gene has CDR1 MNHEY and CDR2 SMNVEV (reference sequence). CDR3 sequence: CASRSTGVGPNYGYTF. The CDR3 nucleotides read TGTGCCAGCAGGTCCACCGGGGTTGGGCCTAACTATGGCTACACCTTC.

The chain employs TRBV2 and TRBJ2-7; 9 bases line up with TRBD1. CDR3 length: 14 amino acids. V was pared by 4 bases and J by 4 bases, with 5 bases of the junction left unmatched. Germline V gives CDR1 SNHLY, CDR2 FYNNEI. The DNA of the CDR3 is TGTGCCAGCAGTGTGGGGACAGGGTCGTACGAGCAGTACTTC. Its translation is CASSVGTGSYEQYF.

The chain carries TRBV2 and TRBJ2-7; the D gene is possibly TRBD1 (6 bases). V lost 5 bases, J lost 3 bases, and 14 bases lay in between. Germline lookup yields CDR1 SNHLY and CDR2 FYNNEI. The CDR3 extends over 14 amino acids. Here the CDR3 reads CASSPQGKGYEQYF. CDR3 DNA sequence: TGTGCCAGCAGTCCTCAGGGGAAAGGCTACGAGCAGTACTTC.

This clone was counted a few times. This chain joins TRBV6-1 and TRBJ2-1; 13 bases map to TRBD2. Germline loops: CDR1 MNHNS, CDR2 SASEGT. The CDR3 is 15 residues long. The V and J ends lost 5 bases and 9 bases, in that order; junction bases with no gene match: 7. The DNA of the CDR3 is TGTGCCAGCAGTAGAGGACTAGCGGGAGTTAGTGAGCAGTTCTTC. Translation: CASSRGLAGVSEQFF.

Turning to this clone: The same CDR3 is also encoded by other DNA sequences in this sample. V usage is TRBV5-4 and J usage is TRBJ2-2; D call uncertain. V was shortened by 4 bases and J by 3 bases, with 13 bases between the two germline ends. Germline V CDR1 and CDR2: SGHNT, YYREEE (reference sequence). The CDR3 extends over 15 amino acids. CDR3 sequence reads: CASSLGGRDTGELFF. The CDR3 coding sequence is TGTGCCAGCAGCCTGGGTGGTAGGGACACCGGGGAGCTGTTTTTT.

The CDR3 sequence: CASTPDPTNEKLFF. CDR3 coding DNA: TGCGCCAGCACACCAGACCCAACTAATGAAAAACTGTTTTTT. The rearrangement joins TRBV5-1 to TRBJ1-4; no definite D call. Germline V CDR1 and CDR2: SGHRS, YFSETQ. The V end was cut by 6 bases, the J end by 0 bases, with 9 bases between. CDR3 length: 14 residues.

The chain employs TRBV18 and TRBJ2-6; D call uncertain. The CDR3 covers 17 residues. Between the trimmed V and J ends, which lost 1 base and 0 bases, there was a span of 10 bases. Germline values: CDR1 KGHSH, CDR2 LQKENI. CDR3 sequence reads: CASSPQSGLSGANVLTF. The DNA for the CDR3 is TGTGCCAGCTCACCACAATCCGGTCTCTCTGGGGCCAACGTCCTGACTTTC.

This chain links TRBV18 with TRBJ1-2; no clear D. The length of the CDR3 is 11 residues. The V end was cut by 11 bases, the J end by 2 bases, with 9 bases between. The germline V gene has CDR1 KGHSH and CDR2 LQKENI. The CDR3 here is CASGANYGYTF. For the CDR3, the DNA is TGTGCCTCGGGAGCGAACTATGGCTACACCTTC.

This clone appeared many times. The chain employs TRBV2 and TRBJ2-7, with 8 bases aligning to TRBD1. V was clipped by 7 bases and J by 6 bases; unmatched bases: 8. This CDR3 is built from 13 residues. Germline loops: CDR1 SNHLY, CDR2 FYNNEI. CDR3 in amino acids: CASNPGQDREQYF. The CDR3 coding sequence is TGTGCCAGCAATCCGGGACAGGATCGCGAGCAGTACTTC. The variable domain in full, completed from reference TRBV2 and TRBJ2-7, reads EPEVTQTPSHQVTQMGQEVILRCVPISNHLYFYWYRQILGQKVEFLVSFYNNEISEKSEIFDDQFSVERPDGSNFTLKIRSTKLEDSAMYFCASNPGQDREQYFGPGTRLTVT.